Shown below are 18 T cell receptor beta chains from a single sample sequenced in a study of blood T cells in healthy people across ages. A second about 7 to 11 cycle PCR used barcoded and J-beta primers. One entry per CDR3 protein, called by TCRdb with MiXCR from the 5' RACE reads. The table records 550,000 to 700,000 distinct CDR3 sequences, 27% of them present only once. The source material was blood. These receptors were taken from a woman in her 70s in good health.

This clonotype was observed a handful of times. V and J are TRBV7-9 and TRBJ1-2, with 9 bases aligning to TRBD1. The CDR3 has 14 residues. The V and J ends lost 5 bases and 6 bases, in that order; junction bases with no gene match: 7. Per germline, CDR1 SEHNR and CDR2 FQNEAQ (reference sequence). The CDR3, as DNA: TGTGCCAGCAGCCACCGGGACAGGGAAAATGGCTACACCTTC. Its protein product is CASSHRDRENGYTF.

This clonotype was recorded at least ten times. The CDR3 sequence: CASSLTGIQETQYF. The CDR3 region has the DNA TGCGCCAGCAGCCTAACAGGGATACAAGAGACCCAGTACTTC. This chain uses TRBV5-1 with TRBJ2-5; D possibly corresponds to TRBD1 (6 bases). The V gene lost 4 bases and the J gene lost 2 bases, with 12 bases spanning the gap. The CDR3 totals 14 residues. CDR1 is SGHRS and CDR2 is YFSETQ in the germline V gene.

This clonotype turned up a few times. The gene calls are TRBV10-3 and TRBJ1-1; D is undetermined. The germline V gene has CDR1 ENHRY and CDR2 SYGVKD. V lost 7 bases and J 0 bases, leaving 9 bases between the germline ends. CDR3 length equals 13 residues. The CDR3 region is CAITGRMNTEAFF. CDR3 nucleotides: TGTGCCATCACCGGACGAATGAACACTGAAGCTTTCTTT.

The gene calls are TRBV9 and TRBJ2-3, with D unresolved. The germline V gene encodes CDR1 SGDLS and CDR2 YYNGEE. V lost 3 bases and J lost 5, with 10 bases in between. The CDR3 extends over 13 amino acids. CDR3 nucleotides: TGTGCCAGCAGCGCAATTCGAGTAGATACGCAGTATTTT. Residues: CASSAIRVDTQYF.

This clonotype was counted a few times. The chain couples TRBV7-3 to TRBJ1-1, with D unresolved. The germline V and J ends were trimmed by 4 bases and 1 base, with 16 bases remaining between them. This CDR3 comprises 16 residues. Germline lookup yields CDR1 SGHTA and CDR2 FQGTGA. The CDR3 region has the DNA TGTGCCAGCAGCTCTTTGGTCCCAGCCGCGAACACTGAAGCTTTCTTT. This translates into CASSSLVPAANTEAFF.

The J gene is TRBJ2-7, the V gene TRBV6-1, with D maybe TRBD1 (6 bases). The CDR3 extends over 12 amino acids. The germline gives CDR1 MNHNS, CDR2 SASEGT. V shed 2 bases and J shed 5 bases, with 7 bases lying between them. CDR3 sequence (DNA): TGTGCCAGCAGTGAAAAGGGGGACGAGCAGTACTTC. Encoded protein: CASSEKGDEQYF.

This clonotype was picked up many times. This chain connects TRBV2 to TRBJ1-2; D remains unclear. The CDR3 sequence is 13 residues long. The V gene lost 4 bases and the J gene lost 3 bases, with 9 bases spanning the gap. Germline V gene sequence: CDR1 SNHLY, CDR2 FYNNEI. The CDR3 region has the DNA TGTGCCAGCAGTGTCCGGTTAGACTATGGCTACACCTTC. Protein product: CASSVRLDYGYTF. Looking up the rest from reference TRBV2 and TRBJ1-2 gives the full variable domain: EPEVTQTPSHQVTQMGQEVILRCVPISNHLYFYWYRQILGQKVEFLVSFYNNEISEKSEIFDDQFSVERPDGSNFTLKIRSTKLEDSAMYFCASSVRLDYGYTFGSGTRLTVV.

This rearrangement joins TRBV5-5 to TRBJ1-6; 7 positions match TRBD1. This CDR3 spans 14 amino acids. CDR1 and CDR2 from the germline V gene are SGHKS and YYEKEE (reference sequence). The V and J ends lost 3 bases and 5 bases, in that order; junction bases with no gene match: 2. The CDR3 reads CASSSTGDNSPLHF. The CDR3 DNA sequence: TGTGCCAGCAGCTCCACAGGGGATAATTCACCCCTCCACTTT. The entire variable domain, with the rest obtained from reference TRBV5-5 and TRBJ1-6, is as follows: DAGVTQSPTHLIKTRGQQVTLRCSPISGHKSVSWYQQVLGQGPQFIFQYYEKEERGRGNFPDRFSARQFPNYSSELNVNALLLGDSALYLCASSSTGDNSPLHFGNGTRLTVT.

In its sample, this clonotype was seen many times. The CDR3, as DNA: TGCGCCAGCAGCCAAGTGACAGGAGGTCAGCCCCAGCATTTT. It yields the protein CASSQVTGGQPQHF. The chain recombines TRBV4-3 with TRBJ1-5; tentatively, D is TRBD1 (6 bases). The germline CDR1 and CDR2 sequences are LGHNA and YSLEER. The CDR3 consists of 14 residues. Trimming shortened V by 1 base and J by 6 bases, and 10 bases separated the two germline ends.

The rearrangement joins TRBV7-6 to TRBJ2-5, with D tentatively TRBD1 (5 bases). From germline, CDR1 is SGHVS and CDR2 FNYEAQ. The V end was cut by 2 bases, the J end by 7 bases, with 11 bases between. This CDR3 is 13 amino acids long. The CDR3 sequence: CASSLSGRGTQYF. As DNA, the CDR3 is TGTGCCAGCAGCTTATCAGGGCGCGGGACCCAGTACTTC.

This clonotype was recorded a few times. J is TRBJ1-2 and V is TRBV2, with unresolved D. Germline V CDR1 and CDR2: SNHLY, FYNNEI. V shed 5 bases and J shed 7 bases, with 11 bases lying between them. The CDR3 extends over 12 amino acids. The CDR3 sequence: CASSSWGAGYTF. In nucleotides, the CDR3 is TGTGCCAGCAGTTCCTGGGGAGCTGGCTACACCTTC. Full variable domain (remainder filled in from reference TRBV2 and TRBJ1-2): EPEVTQTPSHQVTQMGQEVILRCVPISNHLYFYWYRQILGQKVEFLVSFYNNEISEKSEIFDDQFSVERPDGSNFTLKIRSTKLEDSAMYFCASSSWGAGYTFGSGTRLTVV.

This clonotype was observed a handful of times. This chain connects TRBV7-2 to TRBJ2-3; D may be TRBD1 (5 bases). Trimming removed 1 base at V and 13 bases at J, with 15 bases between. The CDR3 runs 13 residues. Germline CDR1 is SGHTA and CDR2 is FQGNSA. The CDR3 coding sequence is TGTGCCAGCAGCTTAGGCAGGGATCATAGAAAGTATTTT. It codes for CASSLGRDHRKYF.

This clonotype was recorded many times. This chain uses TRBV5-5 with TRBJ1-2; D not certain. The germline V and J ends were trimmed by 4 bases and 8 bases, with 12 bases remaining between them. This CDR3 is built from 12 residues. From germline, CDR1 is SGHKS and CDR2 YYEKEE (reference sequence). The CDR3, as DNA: TGTGCCAGCAGCGGACCAGTAACCGGCTACACCTTC. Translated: CASSGPVTGYTF. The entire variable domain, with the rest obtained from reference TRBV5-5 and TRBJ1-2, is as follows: DAGVTQSPTHLIKTRGQQVTLRCSPISGHKSVSWYQQVLGQGPQFIFQYYEKEERGRGNFPDRFSARQFPNYSSELNVNALLLGDSALYLCASSGPVTGYTFGSGTRLTVV.

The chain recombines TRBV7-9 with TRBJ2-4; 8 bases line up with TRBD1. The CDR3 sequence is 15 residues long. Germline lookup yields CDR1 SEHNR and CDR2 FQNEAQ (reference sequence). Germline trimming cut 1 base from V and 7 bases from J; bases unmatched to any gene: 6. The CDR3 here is CASSLGTGSWNIQYF. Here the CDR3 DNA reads TGTGCCAGCAGCTTAGGGACAGGGTCTTGGAACATTCAGTACTTC.

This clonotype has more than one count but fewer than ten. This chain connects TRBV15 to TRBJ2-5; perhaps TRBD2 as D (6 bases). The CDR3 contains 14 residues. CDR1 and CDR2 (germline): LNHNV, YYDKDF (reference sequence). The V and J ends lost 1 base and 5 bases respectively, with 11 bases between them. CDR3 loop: CATSRVAREETQYF. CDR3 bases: TGTGCCACCAGCAGAGTAGCCCGGGAGGAGACCCAGTACTTC.

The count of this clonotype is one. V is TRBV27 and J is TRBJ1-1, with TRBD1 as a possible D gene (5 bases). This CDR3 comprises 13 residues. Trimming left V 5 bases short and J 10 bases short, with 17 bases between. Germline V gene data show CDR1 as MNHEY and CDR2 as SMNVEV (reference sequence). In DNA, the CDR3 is TGTGCCAGCAGTCTAACGGGGGGGAGCGGAGCTTTCTTT. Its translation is CASSLTGGSGAFF.

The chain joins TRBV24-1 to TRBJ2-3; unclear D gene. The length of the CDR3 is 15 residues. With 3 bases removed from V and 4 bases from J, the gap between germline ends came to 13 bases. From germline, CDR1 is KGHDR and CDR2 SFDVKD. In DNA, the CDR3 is TGTGCCACCAGTGATCCAACCTACAGTGCAGATACGCAGTATTTT. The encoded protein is CATSDPTYSADTQYF.

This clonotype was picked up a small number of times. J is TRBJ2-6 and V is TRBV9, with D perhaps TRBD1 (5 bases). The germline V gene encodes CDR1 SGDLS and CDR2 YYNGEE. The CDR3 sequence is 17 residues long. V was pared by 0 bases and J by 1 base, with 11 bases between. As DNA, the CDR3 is TGTGCCAGCAGCGTAGGAAATACAGGATCTGGGGCCAACGTCCTGACTTTC. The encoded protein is CASSVGNTGSGANVLTF. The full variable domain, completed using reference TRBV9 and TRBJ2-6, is DSGVTQTPKHLITATGQRVTLRCSPRSGDLSVYWYQQSLDQGLQFLIQYYNGEERAKGNILERFSAQQFPDLHSELNLSSLELGDSALYFCASSVGNTGSGANVLTFGAGSRLTVL.